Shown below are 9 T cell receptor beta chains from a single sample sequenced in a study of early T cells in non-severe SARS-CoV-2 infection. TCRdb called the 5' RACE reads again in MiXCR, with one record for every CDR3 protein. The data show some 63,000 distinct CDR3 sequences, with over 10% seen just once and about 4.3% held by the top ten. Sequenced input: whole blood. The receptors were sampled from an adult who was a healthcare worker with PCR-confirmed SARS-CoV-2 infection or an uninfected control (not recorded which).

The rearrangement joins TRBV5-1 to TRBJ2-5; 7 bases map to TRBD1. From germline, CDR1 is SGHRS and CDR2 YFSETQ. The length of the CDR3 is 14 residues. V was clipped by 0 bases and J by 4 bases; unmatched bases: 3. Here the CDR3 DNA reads TGCGCCAGCAGCTTGGCAGGGGGTCTAGAGACCCAGTACTTC. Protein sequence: CASSLAGGLETQYF. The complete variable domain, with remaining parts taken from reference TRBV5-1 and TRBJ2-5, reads KAGVTQTPRYLIKTRGQQVTLSCSPISGHRSVSWYQQTPGQGLQFLFEYFSETQRNKGNFPGRFSGRQFSNSRSEMNVSTLELGDSALYLCASSLAGGLETQYFGPGTRLLVL.

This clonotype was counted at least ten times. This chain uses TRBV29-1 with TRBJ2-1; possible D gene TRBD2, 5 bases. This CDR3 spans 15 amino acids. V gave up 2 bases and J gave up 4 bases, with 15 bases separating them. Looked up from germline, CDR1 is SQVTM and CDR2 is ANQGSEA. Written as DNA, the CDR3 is TGCAGCGTTGAACCCCAGCGGCATAATTACAATGAGCAGTTCTTC. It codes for CSVEPQRHNYNEQFF.

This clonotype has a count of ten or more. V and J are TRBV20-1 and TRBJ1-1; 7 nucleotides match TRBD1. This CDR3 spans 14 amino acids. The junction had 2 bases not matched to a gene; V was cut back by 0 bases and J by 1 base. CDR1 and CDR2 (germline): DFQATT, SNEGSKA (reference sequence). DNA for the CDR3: TGCAGTGCTAGAGAGGCAGGGGGGAACACTGAAGCTTTCTTT. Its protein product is CSAREAGGNTEAFF.

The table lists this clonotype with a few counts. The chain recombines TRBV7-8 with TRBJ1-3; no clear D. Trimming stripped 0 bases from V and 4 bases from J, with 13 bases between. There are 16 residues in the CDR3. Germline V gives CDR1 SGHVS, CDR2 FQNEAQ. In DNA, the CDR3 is TGTGCCAGCAGCTTAGCCTGGTCCGGTCCGGGAAACACCATATATTTT. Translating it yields CASSLAWSGPGNTIYF.

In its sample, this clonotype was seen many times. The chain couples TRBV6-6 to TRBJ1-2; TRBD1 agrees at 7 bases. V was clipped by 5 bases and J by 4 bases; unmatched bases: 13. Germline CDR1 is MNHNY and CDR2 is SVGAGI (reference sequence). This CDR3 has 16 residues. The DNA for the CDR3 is TGTGCCAGCAGTCCGCAGGGGGGGGCAGGGCTCTATGGCTACACCTTC. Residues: CASSPQGGAGLYGYTF.

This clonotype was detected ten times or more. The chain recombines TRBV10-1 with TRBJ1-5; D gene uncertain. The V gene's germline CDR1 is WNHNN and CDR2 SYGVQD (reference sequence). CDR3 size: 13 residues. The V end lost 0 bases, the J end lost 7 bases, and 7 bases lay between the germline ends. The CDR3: CASSESGMQPQHF. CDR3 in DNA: TGCGCCAGCAGTGAGTCGGGGATGCAGCCCCAGCATTTT.

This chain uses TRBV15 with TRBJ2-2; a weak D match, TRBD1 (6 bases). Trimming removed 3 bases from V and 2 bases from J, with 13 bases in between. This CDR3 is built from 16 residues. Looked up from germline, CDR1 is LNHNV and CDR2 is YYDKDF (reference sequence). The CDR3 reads CATSRATGRNTGELFF. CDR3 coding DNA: TGTGCCACCAGCAGGGCGACAGGCCGAAACACCGGGGAGCTGTTTTTT.

This CDR3 reads CASSVQGSEEQYF. The CDR3 bases are TGTGCCAGCAGCGTACAGGGGTCGGAAGAGCAGTACTTC. The V gene is TRBV5-8, the J gene TRBJ2-7, with 7 bases fitting TRBD1. Unmatched junction bases numbered 8, after V lost 4 bases and J lost 7 bases. CDR3 length equals 13 residues. Germline V gene data show CDR1 as SGHTS and CDR2 as YDEGEE.

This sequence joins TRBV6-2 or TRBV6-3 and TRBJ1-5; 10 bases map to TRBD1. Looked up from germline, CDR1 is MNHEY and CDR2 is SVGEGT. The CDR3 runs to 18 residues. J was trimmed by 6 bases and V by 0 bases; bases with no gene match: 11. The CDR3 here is CASSYSSRDRGKFQPQHF. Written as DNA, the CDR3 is TGTGCCAGCAGTTACTCGAGCAGGGACAGGGGTAAGTTTCAGCCCCAGCATTTT.